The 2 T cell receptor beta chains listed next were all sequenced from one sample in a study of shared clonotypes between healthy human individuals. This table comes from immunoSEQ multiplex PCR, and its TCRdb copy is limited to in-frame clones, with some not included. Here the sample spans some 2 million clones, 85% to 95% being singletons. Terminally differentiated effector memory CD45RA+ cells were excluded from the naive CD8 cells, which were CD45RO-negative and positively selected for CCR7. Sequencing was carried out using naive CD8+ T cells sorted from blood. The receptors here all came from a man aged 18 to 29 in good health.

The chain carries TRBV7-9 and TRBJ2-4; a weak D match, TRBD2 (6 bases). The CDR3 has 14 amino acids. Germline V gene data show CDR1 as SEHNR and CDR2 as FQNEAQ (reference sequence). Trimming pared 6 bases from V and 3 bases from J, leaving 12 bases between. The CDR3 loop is CASSWDSDKNIQYF. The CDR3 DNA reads TGTGCCAGCAGTTGGGACTCCGACAAAAACATTCAGTACTTC.

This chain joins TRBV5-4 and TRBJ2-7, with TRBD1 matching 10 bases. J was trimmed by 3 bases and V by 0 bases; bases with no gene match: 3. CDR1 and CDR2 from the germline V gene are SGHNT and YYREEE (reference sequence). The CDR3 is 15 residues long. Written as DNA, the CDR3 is TGTGCCAGCAGCTTGGGGACAGGGGGAGGCTACGAGCAGTACTTC. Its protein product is CASSLGTGGGYEQYF.